Listed below are T cell receptor beta chains from one sample, sequenced in a study of shared clonotypes between healthy human individuals. The table came from immunoSEQ multiplex PCR; TCRdb's copy has only in-frame clones and leaves some out. The profile shows over 2,000,000 clones, 90% to 95% of them singletons. Sequenced: naive CD8+ T cells from PBMCs. Receptors were obtained from a man aged 18 to 29 in good health. Some clones in this sample may be carry-over from other donors' samples. Each CDR3 is given with its conserved first and last residue. D genes are given only for firm matches. Rows may omit the clone size; those that give it use once, few, many or a size class.

v_gene,d_gene,j_gene,abundance,CDR3nt,CDR3aa
TRBV15,.,TRBJ1-1,few,TGTGCCACCAGCAGAGGTGGGGAGAACACTGAAGCTTTCTTT,CATSRGGENTEAFF
TRBV27,.,TRBJ2-7,.,TGTGCCAGCAGTTTGGGAGGACCCTACGAGCAGTACTTC,CASSLGGPYEQYF
TRBV9,TRBD2,TRBJ2-1,.,TGTGCCAGCAGCCCCGCCCTGGGAGGGCGAAATGAGCAGTTCTTC,CASSPALGGRNEQFF
TRBV5-1,.,TRBJ2-2,.,TGCGCCAGCAGCAGGGAGGGTCAACAGGGTTACACCGGGGAGCTGTTTTTT,CASSREGQQGYTGELFF
TRBV19,.,TRBJ2-1,once,TGTGCCAGTAGCCCGGACGGATACAATGAGCAGTTCTTC,CASSPDGYNEQFF
TRBV5-1,TRBD2,TRBJ2-7,.,TGCGCCAGCAGCCCGGGACTAGTTTACCACGAGCAGTACTTC,CASSPGLVYHEQYF
TRBV19,.,TRBJ1-2,.,TGTGCCAGTAGTTTCGCGGGACCGATCCTTGGCTACACCTTC,CASSFAGPILGYTF
TRBV28,.,TRBJ2-2,.,TGTGCCAGCCGGCTGTTAGCACGGGTCCCCGGGGAGCTGTTTTTT,CASRLLARVPGELFF
TRBV7-9,.,TRBJ2-7,.,TGTGCCAGCAGCGTTAATCAGGGGTCAAACCCCTACGAGCAGTACTTC,CASSVNQGSNPYEQYF
TRBV6-5,.,TRBJ1-4,.,TGTGCCAGCAGTTACTCACGGTGGAGCGGCGAAAAACTGTTTTTT,CASSYSRWSGEKLFF
TRBV13,.,TRBJ1-1,.,TGTGCCAGCAGCTTAGGCGTAAGTGGGGCTGTCACTGAAGCTTTCTTT,CASSLGVSGAVTEAFF
TRBV4-1,TRBD2,TRBJ2-1,.,TGCGCCAGCAGGCGGACTAGCGGGAGTTTTTATGAGCAGTTCTTC,CASRRTSGSFYEQFF
TRBV28,.,TRBJ1-5,once,TGTGCCAGCAGTTTATTTTCCGGGCCACATCAGCCCCAGCATTTT,CASSLFSGPHQPQHF
TRBV27,.,TRBJ2-7,.,TGTGCCAGCAGTTCAATCCCGTTTGGGACCACCTACGAGCAGTACTTC,CASSSIPFGTTYEQYF
TRBV30,.,TRBJ2-2,.,TGTGCCTGGAGTGTACTTGGGGCCAGGTGGACCGGGGAGCTGTTTTTT,CAWSVLGARWTGELFF
TRBV11-2,TRBD1,TRBJ2-1,.,TGTGCCAGCAGACCGGGACAGGGGCAGAATGAGCAGTTCTTC,CASRPGQGQNEQFF
TRBV30,TRBD1,TRBJ1-2,.,TGTGCCTCGAATCGACAGGGGCCAGGATGGCGCACCTTC,CASNRQGPGWRTF
TRBV7-9,.,TRBJ2-1,.,TGTGCCAGCAGCCCCGTCGTGGTACTCTACAATGAGCAGTTCTTC,CASSPVVVLYNEQFF
TRBV7-3,.,TRBJ1-1,.,TGTGCCAGCAGCGATAGTGGCCCTCACACTGAAGCTTTCTTT,CASSDSGPHTEAFF
TRBV28,.,TRBJ2-2,.,TGTGCCAGCAGTCCGAATAGCGGAACGAACACCGGGGAGCTGTTTTTT,CASSPNSGTNTGELFF
TRBV11-2,.,TRBJ2-7,.,TGTGCCAGCAGCTTGGGTGGACTGGCGGGCTACGAGCAGTACTTC,CASSLGGLAGYEQYF
TRBV5-6,.,TRBJ1-1,.,TGTGCCAGCAGAGGATCAGGGGTCGGCACTGAAGCTTTCTTT,CASRGSGVGTEAFF
TRBV19,TRBD1,TRBJ2-5,.,TGTGCCAGTAGTACATTTGACAGGGGTGGGGAGACCCAGTACTTC,CASSTFDRGGETQYF
TRBV9,TRBD2,TRBJ2-1,.,TGTGCCAGCAGCGTAGAAGCGGGATCATCATACAATGAGCAGTTCTTC,CASSVEAGSSYNEQFF
TRBV27,.,TRBJ2-6,.,TGTGCCAGCAGTTTACGCCCGACGGTTCTAACGGCCAACGTCCTGACTTTC,CASSLRPTVLTANVLTF